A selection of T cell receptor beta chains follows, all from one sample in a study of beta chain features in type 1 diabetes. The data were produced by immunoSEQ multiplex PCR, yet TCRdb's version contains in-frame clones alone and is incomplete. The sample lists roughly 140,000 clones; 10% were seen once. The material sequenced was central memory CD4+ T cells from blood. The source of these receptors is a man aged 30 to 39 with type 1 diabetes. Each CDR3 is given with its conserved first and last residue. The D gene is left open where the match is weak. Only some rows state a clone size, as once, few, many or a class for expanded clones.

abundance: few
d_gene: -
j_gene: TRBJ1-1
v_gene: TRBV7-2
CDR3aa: CASSLTSTEAFF
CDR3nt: TGTGCCAGCAGCTTAACCAGCACTGAAGCTTTCTTT

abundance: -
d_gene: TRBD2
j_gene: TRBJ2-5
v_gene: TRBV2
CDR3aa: CASSDGLAQETQYF
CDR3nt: TGTGCCAGCAGTGACGGACTAGCACAAGAGACCCAGTACTTC

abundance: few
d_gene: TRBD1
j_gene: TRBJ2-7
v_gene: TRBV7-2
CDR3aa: CASSSGTGYYEQYF
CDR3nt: TGTGCCAGCAGCTCGGGGACAGGGTACTACGAGCAGTACTTC

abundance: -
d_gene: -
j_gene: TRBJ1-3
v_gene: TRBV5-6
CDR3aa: CASSLRDYRVNSGNTIYF
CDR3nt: TGTGCCAGCAGCTTACGAGATTACAGGGTGAACTCTGGAAACACCATATATTTT

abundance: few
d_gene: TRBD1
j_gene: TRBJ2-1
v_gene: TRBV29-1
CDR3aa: CSVEDRVGIRFF
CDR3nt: TGCAGCGTTGAGGACAGGGTGGGTATACGGTTCTTC

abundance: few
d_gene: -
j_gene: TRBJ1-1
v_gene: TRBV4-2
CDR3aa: CASSQPGTWVEAFF
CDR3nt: TGTGCCAGCAGCCAACCTGGGACTTGGGTTGAAGCTTTCTTT

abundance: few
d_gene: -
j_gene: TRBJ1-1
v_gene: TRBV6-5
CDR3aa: CASSYAGSMDTEAFF
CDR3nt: TGTGCCAGCAGTTACGCAGGCAGTATGGACACTGAAGCTTTCTTT

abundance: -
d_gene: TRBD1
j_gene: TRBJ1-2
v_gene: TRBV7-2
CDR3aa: CASSSRRDRKGIGTF
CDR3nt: TGTGCCAGCAGCTCCAGGCGGGACAGGAAAGGTATCGGCACCTTC

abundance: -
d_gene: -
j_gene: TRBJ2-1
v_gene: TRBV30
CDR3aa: CAWRTSGTTWDEQFF
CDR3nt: TGTGCCTGGCGAACCTCCGGGACAACCTGGGATGAGCAGTTCTTC

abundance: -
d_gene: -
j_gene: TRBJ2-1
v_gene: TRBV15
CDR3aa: CATSSDYYNEQFF
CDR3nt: TGTGCCACCAGCAGCGACTATTACAATGAGCAGTTCTTC

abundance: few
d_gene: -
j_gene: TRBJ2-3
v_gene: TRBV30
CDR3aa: CAWSDREWADTQYF
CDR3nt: TGTGCCTGGAGTGACCGGGAGTGGGCAGATACGCAGTATTTT

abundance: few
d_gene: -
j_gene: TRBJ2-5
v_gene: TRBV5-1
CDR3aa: CASSLVGSGETQYF
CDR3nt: TGCGCCAGCAGCTTGGTTGGGTCGGGAGAGACCCAGTACTTC

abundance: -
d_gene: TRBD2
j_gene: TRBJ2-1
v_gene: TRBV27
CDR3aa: CASSLSWGGRLYNEQFF
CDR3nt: TGTGCCAGCAGTCTTAGTTGGGGGGGGAGGCTGTACAATGAGCAGTTCTTC

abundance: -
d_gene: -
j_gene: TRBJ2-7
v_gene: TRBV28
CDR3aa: CASSLETGFLSEQYF
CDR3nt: TGTGCCAGCAGTTTGGAAACAGGGTTCTTAAGCGAGCAGTACTTC

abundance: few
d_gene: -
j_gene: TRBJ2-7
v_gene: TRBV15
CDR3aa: CATSRDGRGTATF
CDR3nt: TGTGCCACCAGCAGAGATGGTCGCGGGACAGCTACCTTC

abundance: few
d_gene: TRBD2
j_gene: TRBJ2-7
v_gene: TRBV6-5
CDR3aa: CASSGTSGSHEQYF
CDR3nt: TGTGCCAGCAGTGGGACTAGCGGGAGTCACGAGCAGTACTTC

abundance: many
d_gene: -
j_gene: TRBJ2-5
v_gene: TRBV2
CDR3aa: CASSVTGGLETQYF
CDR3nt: TGTGCCAGCAGTGTAACCGGGGGGCTCGAGACCCAGTACTTC

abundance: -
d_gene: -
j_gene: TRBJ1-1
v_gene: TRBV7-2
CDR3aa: CASSLGGVQGTEAFF
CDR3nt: TGTGCCAGCAGCTTAGGGGGGGTTCAGGGCACTGAAGCTTTCTTT

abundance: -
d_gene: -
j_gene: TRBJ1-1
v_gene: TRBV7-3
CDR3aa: CASSLNSGNTEAFF
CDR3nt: TGTGCCAGCAGCTTAAATAGTGGGAACACTGAAGCTTTCTTT

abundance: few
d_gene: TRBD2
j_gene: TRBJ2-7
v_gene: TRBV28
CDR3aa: CASSSLGLRGRREQYF
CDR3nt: TGTGCCAGCAGCTCCCTGGGATTACGCGGGAGGCGCGAGCAGTACTTC

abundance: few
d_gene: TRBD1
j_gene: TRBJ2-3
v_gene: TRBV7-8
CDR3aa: CASSLATGADTQYF
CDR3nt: TGTGCCAGCAGCTTAGCGACAGGGGCAGATACGCAGTATTTT

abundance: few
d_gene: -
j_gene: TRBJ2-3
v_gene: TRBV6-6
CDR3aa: CASREPQSTDTQYF
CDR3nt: TGTGCCAGCAGGGAGCCTCAAAGCACAGATACGCAGTATTTT

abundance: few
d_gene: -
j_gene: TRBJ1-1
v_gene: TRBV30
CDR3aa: CAWRDFMNTEAFF
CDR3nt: TGTGCCTGGAGGGACTTCATGAACACTGAAGCTTTCTTT

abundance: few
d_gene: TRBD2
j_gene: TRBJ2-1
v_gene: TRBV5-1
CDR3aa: CASGGTSVYNEQFF
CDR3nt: TGCGCCAGCGGGGGGACTAGCGTTTACAATGAGCAGTTCTTC

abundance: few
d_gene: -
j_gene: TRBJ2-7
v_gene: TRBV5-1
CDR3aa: CASSLGRPGSYEQYF
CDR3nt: TGCGCCAGCAGCTTGGGCCGACCGGGTTCCTACGAGCAGTACTTC

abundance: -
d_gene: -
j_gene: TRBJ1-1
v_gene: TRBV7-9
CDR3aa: CASSLAVTSSGGTEAFF
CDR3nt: TGTGCCAGCAGCTTAGCTGTCACATCCTCCGGCGGTACTGAAGCTTTCTTT

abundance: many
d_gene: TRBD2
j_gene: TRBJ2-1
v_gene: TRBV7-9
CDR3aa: CASSLGAGARNEQFF
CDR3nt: TGTGCCAGCAGCTTAGGAGCGGGAGCAAGGAATGAGCAGTTCTTC